This entry is about one T cell receptor beta chain. Sequencing was performed with immunoSEQ multiplex PCR; in TCRdb, only in-frame clones are kept and a portion is missing. The table shows some 220,000 clones, with about nine tenths occurring only once. The data stem from a study of blood T cell repertoires in COVID-19. Recruits, aged about 18 to 95 years, lived in roughly 22 US areas. Participants reported their clinical history, and cohort assignment relied on those reports. Germline assignment: CDR1 SGHVS and CDR2 FNYEAQ. The CDR3 runs 16 residues. The V end lost 1 base, the J end lost 0 bases, and 9 bases lay between the germline ends.

Sequences were obtained from PBMCs or T cells enriched from blood (not recorded which). This sequence was found in a woman between 50 and 59 years old in a cohort exposed to, infected with or recovered from COVID-19 (not recorded which). The chain employs TRBV7-6 and TRBJ2-2; a possible D gene is TRBD2 (6 bases). CDR3 sequence: CASSLEAGPNTGELFF. CDR3 DNA: TGTGCCAGCAGCTTAGAGGCGGGGCCGAACACCGGGGAGCTGTTTTTT.